The 16 T cell receptor beta chains below were found in one sample sequenced in a study of graft-versus-host responses after intestinal transplantation. This table comes from immunoSEQ multiplex PCR, and its TCRdb copy is limited to in-frame clones, with some not included. The sample shows some 15,000 clones, over 70% of them seen only once. The material was PBMCs, obtained approximately 3.5 months after intestinal transplant. These receptors came from a human patient who received an intestinal transplant, so some T cells may come from the graft donor.

The rearrangement links TRBV30 to TRBJ1-2; no reliable D call. V dropped 3 bases and J dropped 1 base, with 15 bases sitting between them. The CDR3 extends over 15 amino acids. Germline assignment: CDR1 GTSNPN and CDR2 SVGIG (reference sequence). CDR3: CAWRLGPLFNYGYTF. The DNA for the CDR3 is TGTGCCTGGAGGCTTGGGCCACTTTTTAACTATGGCTACACCTTC. The whole variable domain, remainder taken from reference TRBV30 and TRBJ1-2, is SQTIHQWPATLVQPVGSPLSLECTVEGTSNPNLYWYRQAAGRGLQLLFYSVGIGQISSEVPQNLSASRPQDRQFILSSKKLLLSDSGFYLCAWRLGPLFNYGYTFGSGTRLTVV.

The chain couples TRBV9 to TRBJ2-1; 7 positions agree with TRBD2. V dropped 3 bases and J dropped 4; count of bases not matched to a gene: 10. The CDR3 contains 16 residues. The V gene's germline CDR1 is SGDLS and CDR2 YYNGEE. CDR3 protein: CASSGNSSGSYNEQFF. DNA for the CDR3: TGTGCCAGCAGCGGAAATTCTAGCGGCTCATACAATGAGCAGTTCTTC.

This clone appeared a single time. The CDR3 loop reads CATSSRAGAETQYF. The CDR3 nucleotides read TGTGCCACCAGCAGCCGAGCAGGGGCGGAGACCCAGTACTTC. V and J are TRBV15 and TRBJ2-5; possibly TRBD1 for D (6 bases). V shed 3 bases and J shed 5 bases, with 13 bases lying between them. Germline V gives CDR1 LNHNV, CDR2 YYDKDF (reference sequence). CDR3 length: 14 amino acids.

V usage is TRBV10-3 and J usage is TRBJ2-2, with 8 bases identical to TRBD1. Germline CDR1 reads ENHRY; CDR2 reads SYGVKD. V lost 11 bases to trimming and J lost 4 bases; unmatched junction nucleotides: 6. This CDR3 is 13 amino acids long. CDR3 sequence: CAVQGAPTGELFF. For the CDR3, the DNA is TGTGCCGTCCAGGGGGCTCCCACCGGGGAGCTGTTTTTT.

The chain links TRBV7-9 to TRBJ2-7; D is perhaps TRBD2 (7 bases). The V gene lost 3 bases and the J gene lost 6 bases, with 9 bases spanning the gap. CDR1 is SEHNR, CDR2 FQNEAQ, per germline (reference sequence). CDR3 length: 12 amino acids. CDR3 protein: CASSLGGREQYF. DNA for the CDR3: TGTGCCAGCAGCTTGGGGGGGCGCGAGCAGTACTTC.

This rearrangement joins TRBV18 to TRBJ2-3; TRBD1 matches 8 bases. V trimming: 3 bases; J trimming: 6 bases; junction bases outside the gene matches: 20. This CDR3 is 19 amino acids long. Germline V gene lookup returns CDR1 KGHSH and CDR2 LQKENI. The CDR3 loop reads CASSPNQVSGQGPGDTQYF. CDR3 nucleotides: TGTGCCAGCTCACCGAACCAGGTATCCGGACAGGGCCCCGGGGATACGCAGTATTTT.

The rearrangement links TRBV28 to TRBJ2-1, with 8 bases lining up with TRBD2. Germline V CDR1 and CDR2: MDHEN, SYDVKM. J gave up 0 bases and V 4 bases, and 8 bases lay outside the gene matches. The CDR3 spans 17 residues. The CDR3: CASSSGLGASSYNEQFF. CDR3 DNA sequence: TGTGCCAGCAGTTCGGGACTAGGAGCGAGCTCCTACAATGAGCAGTTCTTC.

There are a few counts of this clone. The CDR3 loop reads CASSDLQGDRGYEQYF. Here the CDR3 DNA reads TGTGCCAGCAGTGATCTACAAGGGGACAGGGGCTACGAGCAGTACTTC. The chain combines TRBV25-1 with TRBJ2-7; TRBD1 matches 10 bases. Germline V CDR1 and CDR2: MGHDK, SYGVNS. The CDR3 runs to 16 residues. Trimming at V came to 3 bases and at J to 3 bases, leaving 8 bases not matched to a gene.

V gene TRBV27 combines with J gene TRBJ2-3; 8 bases align to TRBD2. The CDR3 is 14 residues long. CDR1 is MNHEY and CDR2 is SMNVEV in the germline V gene (reference sequence). V shed 3 bases and J 1 base; nucleotides not matched to a gene: 0. The CDR3 protein is CASSLGLGTDTQYF. The CDR3, as DNA: TGTGCCAGCAGTTTGGGACTAGGCACAGATACGCAGTATTTT.

About this clone itself: Distinct nucleotide sequences in the sample also encode this CDR3. The rearrangement joins TRBV27 to TRBJ1-5, with 8 bases matching TRBD1. There are 14 residues in the CDR3. Germline CDR1 MNHEY, CDR2 SMNVEV (reference sequence). The V segment lost 5 bases and the J segment 4 bases; nucleotides outside the gene matches: 4. CDR3 sequence reads: CASSLRQGNQPQHF. The CDR3 coding sequence is TGTGCCAGCAGTCTCCGACAGGGGAATCAGCCCCAGCATTTT.

This rearrangement joins TRBV4-2 to TRBJ2-1; TRBD2 agrees at 8 bases. With V trimmed by 8 bases and J by 3 bases, 3 bases remained unmatched. This CDR3 has 13 amino acids. Germline V lookup: CDR1 LGHNA, CDR2 YNFKEQ. CDR3 in amino acids: CASASGSYNEQFF. In DNA, the CDR3 is TGTGCCAGCGCAAGCGGGAGCTACAATGAGCAGTTCTTC.

V is TRBV7-2 and J is TRBJ2-7; TRBD2 agrees at 14 bases. The V gene's germline CDR1 is SGHTA and CDR2 FQGNSA. The CDR3 covers 16 residues. V lost 3 bases and J lost 3; bases outside the gene matches: 4. CDR3 in amino acids: CASSLRLAGGNYEQYF. In nucleotides, the CDR3 is TGTGCCAGCAGCTTGAGACTAGCGGGAGGGAACTACGAGCAGTACTTC.

This clone appeared a single time. This sequence joins TRBV6-5 and TRBJ1-4; the D is unclear. This CDR3 is 15 amino acids long. V gave up 0 bases and J gave up 5 bases, with 10 bases separating them. Germline V gene lookup returns CDR1 MNHEY and CDR2 SVGAGI. The CDR3 DNA follows: TGTGCCAGCAGTTACTCCGCGTCCTTCAATGAAAAACTGTTTTTT. This sequence encodes CASSYSASFNEKLFF.

The chain uses TRBV27 and TRBJ2-5, with 7 bases fitting TRBD1. The CDR3 totals 13 residues. The germline V gene encodes CDR1 MNHEY and CDR2 SMNVEV (reference sequence). V lost 5 bases to trimming and J lost 5 bases; unmatched junction nucleotides: 5. In DNA form, the CDR3 reads TGTGCCAGCAGTGACAGGGTCTGGGAGACCCAGTACTTC. It is translated as CASSDRVWETQYF.

The V gene is TRBV6-4, the J gene TRBJ2-3, with 9 bases aligning to TRBD2. This CDR3 region has 16 residues. V was pared by 0 bases and J by 1 base, with 2 bases of the junction left unmatched. CDR1 is MRHNA, CDR2 SNTAGT, per germline. The CDR3 spells CASSDSTSGGTDTQYF. The CDR3 DNA reads TGTGCCAGCAGTGACTCGACTAGCGGAGGCACAGATACGCAGTATTTT.

This chain joins TRBV9 and TRBJ2-1; D might be TRBD2 (6 bases). There are 15 residues in the CDR3. In germline, CDR1 is SGDLS, CDR2 YYNGEE. The germline V and J ends were trimmed by 4 bases and 4 bases, with 15 bases remaining between them. The CDR3 is CASSSGTPWYNEQFF. DNA of the CDR3: TGTGCCAGCAGCTCAGGGACTCCTTGGTACAATGAGCAGTTCTTC.